This is a list of T cell receptor beta chains from one sample in a study of T-cell memory formation after mild COVID-19. TCRdb processed the 5' RACE reads anew with MiXCR; each CDR3 protein has one entry. Among 240,000 or so distinct CDR3 sequences listed, 7.5% to 10% were seen once. Sequenced input: PBMCs or a T cell subset sorted from them (not recorded which). These receptors were taken from a man aged 18 to 29 who had mild COVID-19 (a few samples of this study predate the infection). Cell type and time point are not known. Both conserved end residues are part of each CDR3. Fields, in order: V gene, J gene, D gene, clone size, CDR3 DNA, CDR3 protein. A D gene is named only where the DNA matches it firmly. For some rows the clone size is stated as once, few or many, or as a class when expanded; others skip it.

v_gene: TRBV12-3/TRBV12-4
j_gene: TRBJ1-5
d_gene: TRBD1
abundance: -
CDR3nt: TGTGCCAGCAGTGGAAACAGGGGCGAGGGCGGTCAGCCCCAGCATTTT
CDR3aa: CASSGNRGEGGQPQHF

v_gene: TRBV20-1
j_gene: TRBJ1-6
d_gene: -
abundance: -
CDR3nt: TGCAGTGCTAGAGATCCCAGGAGGGGGATTCCCCTCCACTTT
CDR3aa: CSARDPRRGIPLHF

v_gene: TRBV18
j_gene: TRBJ2-6
d_gene: TRBD1
abundance: few
CDR3nt: TGTGCCAGCCCTAGGACAGGGTACTCTGGGGCCAACGTCCTGACTTTC
CDR3aa: CASPRTGYSGANVLTF

v_gene: TRBV18
j_gene: TRBJ1-4
d_gene: TRBD1
abundance: -
CDR3nt: TGTGCCAGCTCAATACAGGGGGATGAAAAACTGTTTTTT
CDR3aa: CASSIQGDEKLFF

v_gene: TRBV4-3
j_gene: TRBJ2-3
d_gene: TRBD2
abundance: few
CDR3nt: TGCGCCAGCAGCCAAGAAGCCGTGGGGGTAGCGGGGGGCACAGATACGCAGTATTTT
CDR3aa: CASSQEAVGVAGGTDTQYF

v_gene: TRBV28
j_gene: TRBJ1-1
d_gene: -
abundance: -
CDR3nt: TGTGCCAGCAGTTTTGTGGACACTGAAGCTTTCTTT
CDR3aa: CASSFVDTEAFF

v_gene: TRBV20-1
j_gene: TRBJ1-1
d_gene: -
abundance: few
CDR3nt: TGCAGTGCGAAGCAGGAGAAGAACACTGAAGCTTTCTTT
CDR3aa: CSAKQEKNTEAFF

v_gene: TRBV20-1
j_gene: TRBJ1-2
d_gene: TRBD1
abundance: -
CDR3nt: TGCAGTGGGTCCGGACAGGGTCCCACGGATGGCTACACCTTC
CDR3aa: CSGSGQGPTDGYTF

v_gene: TRBV7-2
j_gene: TRBJ2-5
d_gene: -
abundance: -
CDR3nt: TGTGCCAGCAGCCGTATGCCCCCCTCAGCGCGGAACGAAGAGACCCAGTACTTC
CDR3aa: CASSRMPPSARNEETQYF

v_gene: TRBV13
j_gene: TRBJ2-1
d_gene: -
abundance: few
CDR3nt: TGTGCCAGCAGCCAATCCGTGGGGGAGCGGTCCAGCTCCTACAATGAGCAGTTCTTC
CDR3aa: CASSQSVGERSSSYNEQFF

v_gene: TRBV7-2
j_gene: TRBJ1-2
d_gene: -
abundance: many
CDR3nt: TGTGCCAGCAGCCTCCTCAGACAGGCTTATGGCTACACCTTC
CDR3aa: CASSLLRQAYGYTF

v_gene: TRBV12-3/TRBV12-4
j_gene: TRBJ1-5
d_gene: TRBD1
abundance: -
CDR3nt: TGTGCCAGCAGCAGGGGGTACCAGCCCCAGCATTTT
CDR3aa: CASSRGYQPQHF

v_gene: TRBV7-2
j_gene: TRBJ2-7
d_gene: TRBD1
abundance: -
CDR3nt: TGTGCCAGCAGCTTAAGGGACAGGGTAGGACACGAGCAGTACTTC
CDR3aa: CASSLRDRVGHEQYF

v_gene: TRBV4-2
j_gene: TRBJ2-1
d_gene: -
abundance: -
CDR3nt: TGTGCCAGCAGCCACCCTAGGGGGAATGAGAAGTTCTTC
CDR3aa: CASSHPRGNEKFF

v_gene: TRBV5-1
j_gene: TRBJ1-2
d_gene: TRBD1
abundance: -
CDR3nt: TGCGCCAGCAGCTTAGCAGGGGGTAACTATGGCTACACCTTC
CDR3aa: CASSLAGGNYGYTF

v_gene: TRBV6-5
j_gene: TRBJ2-3
d_gene: TRBD1
abundance: few
CDR3nt: TGTGCCAGCAGCATACAGGGGGTCACAGATACGCAGTATTTT
CDR3aa: CASSIQGVTDTQYF

v_gene: TRBV2
j_gene: TRBJ1-5
d_gene: -
abundance: few
CDR3nt: TGTGCCAGCAGTGAGGAGACAGCAAGCAATCAGCCCCAGCATTTT
CDR3aa: CASSEETASNQPQHF

v_gene: TRBV7-9
j_gene: TRBJ1-5
d_gene: -
abundance: -
CDR3nt: TGTGCCAGCAGCGGGCTAGGGGGAAATAAAGGTAATCAGCCCCAGCATTTT
CDR3aa: CASSGLGGNKGNQPQHF

v_gene: TRBV24-1
j_gene: TRBJ2-3
d_gene: TRBD2
abundance: -
CDR3nt: TGTGCCACCAGTGACTTTGGCGGGGGGTCCACAGATACGCAGTATTTT
CDR3aa: CATSDFGGGSTDTQYF

v_gene: TRBV13
j_gene: TRBJ1-1
d_gene: -
abundance: few
CDR3nt: TGTGCCAGCAGCCCCCCCGAAAGGGGTAACACTGAAGCTTTCTTT
CDR3aa: CASSPPERGNTEAFF

v_gene: TRBV10-3
j_gene: TRBJ2-5
d_gene: -
abundance: -
CDR3nt: TGTGCCATCAGTGTCGGGCAGGGACAAGAGACCCAGTACTTC
CDR3aa: CAISVGQGQETQYF

v_gene: TRBV7-2
j_gene: TRBJ1-2
d_gene: -
abundance: many
CDR3nt: TGTGCCAGCAGCTTAATTCGGGGTGGCTACACCTTC
CDR3aa: CASSLIRGGYTF

v_gene: TRBV7-8
j_gene: TRBJ2-7
d_gene: TRBD1
abundance: -
CDR3nt: TGTGCCAGCAGCTCAGCCAGGGGGTTGTACCAGCAGTACTTC
CDR3aa: CASSSARGLYQQYF

v_gene: TRBV5-6
j_gene: TRBJ2-5
d_gene: -
abundance: few
CDR3nt: TGTGCCAGCAGCTTGGTATCAGCCGTGTGGCAGACCCAGTACTTC
CDR3aa: CASSLVSAVWQTQYF

v_gene: TRBV5-1
j_gene: TRBJ1-1
d_gene: -
abundance: many
CDR3nt: TGCGCCAGCAACACGGAACGGTACACTGAAGCTTTCTTT
CDR3aa: CASNTERYTEAFF

v_gene: TRBV9
j_gene: TRBJ2-1
d_gene: TRBD2
abundance: -
CDR3nt: TGTGCCAGCAGCCCCCGGCTAGCGGGGGCCCGTCATGAGCAGTTCTTC
CDR3aa: CASSPRLAGARHEQFF